These T cell receptor beta chains were read from a single sample in a study of blood T cell repertoires in COVID-19. Sequencing used immunoSEQ multiplex PCR; TCRdb keeps in-frame clones, though not all of them. The table lists around 150,000 clones, over 80% of them singletons. Specimen: PBMCs or T cells enriched from blood (not recorded which). Source of these receptors: a man aged 70-80 years who had been exposed to COVID-19. Each CDR3 is given with its conserved first and last residue. A D gene is named only where the DNA matches it firmly. Part of the rows lack a size; the others show once, few, many or a class for expanded clones.

abundance	j_gene	v_gene	d_gene	CDR3nt	CDR3aa
-	TRBJ1-2	TRBV18	TRBD1	TGTGCCAGCTCACAGGGCGCGACAGGGATTGGCTACACCTTC	CASSQGATGIGYTF
-	TRBJ1-2	TRBV29-1	-	TGCAGCGTTGAAGACGGGGGAGACTATGGCTACACCTTC	CSVEDGGDYGYTF
-	TRBJ2-1	TRBV9	TRBD2	TGTGCCAGCAGCCTAGGGACTAGCGGACTACATGCCAATGAGCAGTTCTTC	CASSLGTSGLHANEQFF
few	TRBJ2-1	TRBV29-1	-	TGCAGCACCCGCAGGGACTCCGCCTACAATGAGCAGTTCTTC	CSTRRDSAYNEQFF
-	TRBJ2-1	TRBV3-1/TRBV3-2	TRBD2	TGTGCCAGCAGCCGGCGGGAGGGCCACAATGAGCAGTTCTTC	CASSRREGHNEQFF
-	TRBJ2-1	TRBV7-2	-	TGTGCCAGCAGCTTAGCGATAAGGAAGGACGGGGGGCGGTCAGGGAATGAGCAGTTCTTC	CASSLAIRKDGGRSGNEQFF
-	TRBJ1-2	TRBV7-8	-	TGTGCCAGCAGCCCCCGACAGACTAACTATGGCTACACCTTC	CASSPRQTNYGYTF
-	TRBJ1-1	TRBV9	-	TGTGCCAGCAGCGTCGACAGGAACACTGAAGCTTTCTTT	CASSVDRNTEAFF
-	TRBJ2-1	TRBV7-9	-	TGTGCCAGCAGCTTAAAAGTTGGGCGTGAGCAGTTCTTC	CASSLKVGREQFF
-	TRBJ1-6	TRBV6-5	TRBD1	TGTGCCAGCAGTTCGACAGGGCCTGCAGATTCACCCCTCCACTTT	CASSSTGPADSPLHF
-	TRBJ2-1	TRBV7-3	TRBD2	TGTGCCAGCAGCTTAACGGGTATCCGAGCGGGGGGCCCCTACAATGAGCAGTTCTTC	CASSLTGIRAGGPYNEQFF
-	TRBJ1-4	TRBV3-1/TRBV3-2	TRBD1	TGTGCCGGTGCTCAGGGGGCGGCTAATGAAAAACTGTTTTTT	CAGAQGAANEKLFF
-	TRBJ1-1	TRBV5-1	TRBD1	TGCGCCAGCAGCTCACAGGGGTCGAACACTGAAGCTTTCTTT	CASSSQGSNTEAFF